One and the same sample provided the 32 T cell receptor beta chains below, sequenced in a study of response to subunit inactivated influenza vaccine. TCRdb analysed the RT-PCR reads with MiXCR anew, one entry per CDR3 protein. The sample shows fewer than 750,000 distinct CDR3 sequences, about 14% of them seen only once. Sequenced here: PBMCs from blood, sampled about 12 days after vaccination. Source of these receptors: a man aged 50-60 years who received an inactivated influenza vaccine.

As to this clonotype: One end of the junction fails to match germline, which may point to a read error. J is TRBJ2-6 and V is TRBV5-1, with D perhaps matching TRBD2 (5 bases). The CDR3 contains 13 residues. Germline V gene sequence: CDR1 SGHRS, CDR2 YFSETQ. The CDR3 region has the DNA TGCGCCAGCGGAGGTGGTGGGTCCAACGTCCTGACTTTC. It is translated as CASGGGGSNVLTF. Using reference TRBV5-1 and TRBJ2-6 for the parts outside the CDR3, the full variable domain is KAGVTQTPRYLIKTRGQQVTLSCSPISGHRSVSWYQQTPGQGLQFLFEYFSETQRNKGNFPGRFSGRQFSNSRSEMNVSTLELGDSALYLCASGGGGSNVLTFGAGSRLTVL.

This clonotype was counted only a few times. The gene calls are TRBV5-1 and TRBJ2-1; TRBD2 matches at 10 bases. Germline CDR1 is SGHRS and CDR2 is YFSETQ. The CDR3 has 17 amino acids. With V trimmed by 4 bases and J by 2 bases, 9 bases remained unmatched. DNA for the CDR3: TGCGCCAGCAGCGGGGGTCTAGCGGGGGCCCCCTACAATGAGCAGTTCTTC. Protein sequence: CASSGGLAGAPYNEQFF.

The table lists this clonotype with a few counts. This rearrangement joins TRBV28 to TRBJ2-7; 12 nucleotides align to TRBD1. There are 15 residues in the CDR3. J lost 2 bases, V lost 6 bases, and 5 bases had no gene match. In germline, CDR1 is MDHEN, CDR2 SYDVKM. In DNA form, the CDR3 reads TGTGCCAGCAGGTGGGGACAGGGGGCAACCTACGAGCAGTACTTC. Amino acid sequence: CASRWGQGATYEQYF.

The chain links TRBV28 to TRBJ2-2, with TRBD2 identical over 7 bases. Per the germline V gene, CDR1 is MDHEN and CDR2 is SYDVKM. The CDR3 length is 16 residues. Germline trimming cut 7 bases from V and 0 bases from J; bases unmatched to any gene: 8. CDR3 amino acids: CASNPPGLSNTGELFF. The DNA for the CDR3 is TGTGCCAGCAATCCACCGGGACTATCGAACACCGGGGAGCTGTTTTTT. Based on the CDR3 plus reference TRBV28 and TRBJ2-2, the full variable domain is DVKVTQSSRYLVKRTGEKVFLECVQDMDHENMFWYRQDPGLGLRLIYFSYDVKMKEKGDIPEGYSVSREKKERFSLILESASTNQTSMYLCASNPPGLSNTGELFFGEGSRLTVL.

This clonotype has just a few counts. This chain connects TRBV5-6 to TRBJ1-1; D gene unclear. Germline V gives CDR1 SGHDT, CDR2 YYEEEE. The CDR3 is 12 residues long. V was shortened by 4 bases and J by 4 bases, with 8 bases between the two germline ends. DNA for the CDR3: TGTGCCAGCAGCAGGCCCTTCACTGAAGCTTTCTTT. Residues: CASSRPFTEAFF.

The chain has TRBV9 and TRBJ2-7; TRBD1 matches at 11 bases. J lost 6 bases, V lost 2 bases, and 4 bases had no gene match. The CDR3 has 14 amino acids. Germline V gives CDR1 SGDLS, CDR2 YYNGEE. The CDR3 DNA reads TGTGCCAGCAGCGTTGGGGGGACAGGGGGCGAGCAGTACTTC. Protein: CASSVGGTGGEQYF. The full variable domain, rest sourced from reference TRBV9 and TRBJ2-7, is DSGVTQTPKHLITATGQRVTLRCSPRSGDLSVYWYQQSLDQGLQFLIQYYNGEERAKGNILERFSAQQFPDLHSELNLSSLELGDSALYFCASSVGGTGGEQYFGPGTRLTVT.

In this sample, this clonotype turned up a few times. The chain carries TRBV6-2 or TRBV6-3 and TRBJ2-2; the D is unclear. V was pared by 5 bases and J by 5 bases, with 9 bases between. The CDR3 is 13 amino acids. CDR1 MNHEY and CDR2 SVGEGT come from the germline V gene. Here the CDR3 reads CASSDRWTGELFF. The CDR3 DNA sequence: TGTGCCAGCAGTGATAGATGGACCGGGGAGCTGTTTTTT.

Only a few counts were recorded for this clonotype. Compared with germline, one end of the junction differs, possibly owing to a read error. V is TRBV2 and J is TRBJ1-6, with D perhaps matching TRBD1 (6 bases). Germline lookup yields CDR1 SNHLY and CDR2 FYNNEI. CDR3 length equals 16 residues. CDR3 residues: CASNGGGRSTNSPLHF. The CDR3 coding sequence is TGTGCCAGCAACGGAGGGGGGCGGAGCACTAATTCACCCCTTCACTTT.

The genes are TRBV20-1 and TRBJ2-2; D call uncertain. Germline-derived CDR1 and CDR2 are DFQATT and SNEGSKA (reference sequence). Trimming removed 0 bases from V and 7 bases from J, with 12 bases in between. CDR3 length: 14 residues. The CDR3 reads CSARERAIHGELFF. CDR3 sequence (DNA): TGCAGTGCTAGAGAAAGGGCCATACACGGGGAGCTGTTTTTT.

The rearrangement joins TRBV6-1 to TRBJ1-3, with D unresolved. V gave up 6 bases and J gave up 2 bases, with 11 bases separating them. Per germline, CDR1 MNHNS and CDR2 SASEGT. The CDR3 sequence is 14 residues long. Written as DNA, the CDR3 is TGTGCCAGCAGCCGTTACATCCCTGGAAACACCATATATTTT. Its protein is CASSRYIPGNTIYF.

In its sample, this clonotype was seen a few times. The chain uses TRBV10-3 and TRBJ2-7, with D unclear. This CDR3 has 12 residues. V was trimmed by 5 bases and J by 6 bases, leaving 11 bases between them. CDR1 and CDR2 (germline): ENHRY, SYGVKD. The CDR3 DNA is TGTGCCATCAGTCCGGGCTACTCCGAGCAGTACTTC. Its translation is CAISPGYSEQYF.

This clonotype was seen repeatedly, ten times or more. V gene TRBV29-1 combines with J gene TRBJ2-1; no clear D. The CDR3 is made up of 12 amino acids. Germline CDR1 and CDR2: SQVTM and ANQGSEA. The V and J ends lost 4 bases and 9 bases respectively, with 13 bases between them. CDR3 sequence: CSVGNTQVEQFF. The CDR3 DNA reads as TGCAGCGTTGGTAATACACAAGTTGAGCAGTTCTTC.

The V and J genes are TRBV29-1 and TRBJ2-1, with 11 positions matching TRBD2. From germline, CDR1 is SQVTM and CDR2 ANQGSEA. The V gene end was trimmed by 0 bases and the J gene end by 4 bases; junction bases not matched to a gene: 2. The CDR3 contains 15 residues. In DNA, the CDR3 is TGCAGCGTTGAAGAAGCTAGCGGGAGGTACAATGAGCAGTTCTTC. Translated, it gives CSVEEASGRYNEQFF.

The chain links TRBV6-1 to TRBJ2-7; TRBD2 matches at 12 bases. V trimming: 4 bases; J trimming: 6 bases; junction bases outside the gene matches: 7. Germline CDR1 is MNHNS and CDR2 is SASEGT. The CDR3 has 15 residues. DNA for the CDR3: TGTGCCAGCAGTGCCCGACTAGCGGGAGCGGGCGAGCAGTACTTC. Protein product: CASSARLAGAGEQYF.

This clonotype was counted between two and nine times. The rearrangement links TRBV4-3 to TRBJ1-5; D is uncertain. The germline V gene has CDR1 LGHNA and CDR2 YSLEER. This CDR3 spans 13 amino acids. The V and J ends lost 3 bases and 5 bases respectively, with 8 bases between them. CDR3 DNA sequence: TGCGCCAGCAGCCAGAGGACGGATCAGCCCCAGCATTTT. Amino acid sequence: CASSQRTDQPQHF.

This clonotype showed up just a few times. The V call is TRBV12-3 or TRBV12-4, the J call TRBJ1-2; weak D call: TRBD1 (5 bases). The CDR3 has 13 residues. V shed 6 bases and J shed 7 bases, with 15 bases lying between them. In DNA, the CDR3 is TGTGCCAGCAGCTTGAGGGGAGGATTTGGCTACACCTTC. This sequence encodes CASSLRGGFGYTF.

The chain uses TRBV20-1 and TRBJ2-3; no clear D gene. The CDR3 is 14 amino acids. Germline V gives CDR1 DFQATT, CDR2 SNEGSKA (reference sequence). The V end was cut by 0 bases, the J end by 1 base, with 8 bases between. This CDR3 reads CSARDPLGTDTQYF. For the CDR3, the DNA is TGCAGTGCTAGAGATCCATTAGGCACAGATACGCAGTATTTT.

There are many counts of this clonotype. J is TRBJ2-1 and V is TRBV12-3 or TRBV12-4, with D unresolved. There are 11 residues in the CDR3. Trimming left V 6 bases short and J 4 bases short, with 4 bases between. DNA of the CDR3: TGTGCCAGCAGGGTTTACAATGAGCAGTTCTTC. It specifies CASRVYNEQFF.

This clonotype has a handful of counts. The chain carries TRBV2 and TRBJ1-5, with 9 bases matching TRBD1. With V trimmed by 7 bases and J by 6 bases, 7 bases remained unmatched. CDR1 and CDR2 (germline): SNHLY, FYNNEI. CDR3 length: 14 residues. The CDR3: CASNIQGAGQPQHF. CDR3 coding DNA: TGTGCCAGCAATATACAGGGGGCAGGTCAGCCCCAGCATTTT. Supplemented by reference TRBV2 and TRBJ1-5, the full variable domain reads EPEVTQTPSHQVTQMGQEVILRCVPISNHLYFYWYRQILGQKVEFLVSFYNNEISEKSEIFDDQFSVERPDGSNFTLKIRSTKLEDSAMYFCASNIQGAGQPQHFGDGTRLSIL.

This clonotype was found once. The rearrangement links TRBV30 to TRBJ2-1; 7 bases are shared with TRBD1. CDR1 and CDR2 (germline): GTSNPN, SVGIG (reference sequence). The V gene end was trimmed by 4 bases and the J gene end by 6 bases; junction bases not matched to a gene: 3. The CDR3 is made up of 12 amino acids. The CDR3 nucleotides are TGTGCCTGGAAAGGGGGCGCCAATGAGCAGTTCTTC. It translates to CAWKGGANEQFF.

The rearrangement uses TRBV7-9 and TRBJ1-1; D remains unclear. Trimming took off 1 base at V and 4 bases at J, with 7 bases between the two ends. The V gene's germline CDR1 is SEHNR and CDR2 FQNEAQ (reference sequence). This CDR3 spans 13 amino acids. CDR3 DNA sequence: TGTGCCAGCAGCTTAGGGAGTAGCACTGAAGCTTTCTTT. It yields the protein CASSLGSSTEAFF.

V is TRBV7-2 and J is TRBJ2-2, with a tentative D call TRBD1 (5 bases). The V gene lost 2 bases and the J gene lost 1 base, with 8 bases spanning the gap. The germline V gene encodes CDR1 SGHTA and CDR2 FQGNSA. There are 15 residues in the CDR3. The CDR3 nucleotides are TGTGCCAGCAGCTTAATGCAGGGGAACACCGGGGAGCTGTTTTTT. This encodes CASSLMQGNTGELFF. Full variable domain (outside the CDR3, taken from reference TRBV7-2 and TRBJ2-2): GAGVSQSPSNKVTEKGKDVELRCDPISGHTALYWYRQSLGQGLEFLIYFQGNSAPDKSGLPSDRFSAERTGGSVSTLTIQRTQQEDSAVYLCASSLMQGNTGELFFGEGSRLTVL.

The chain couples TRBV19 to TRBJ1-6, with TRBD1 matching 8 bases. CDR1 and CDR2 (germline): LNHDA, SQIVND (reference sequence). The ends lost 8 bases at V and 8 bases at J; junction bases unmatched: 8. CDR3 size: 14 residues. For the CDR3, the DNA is TGTGCCAGTGTACAGGGGGTGAGTGATTCACCCCTCCACTTT. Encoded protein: CASVQGVSDSPLHF. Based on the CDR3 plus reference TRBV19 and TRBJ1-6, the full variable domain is DGGITQSPKYLFRKEGQNVTLSCEQNLNHDAMYWYRQDPGQGLRLIYYSQIVNDFQKGDIAEGYSVSREKKESFPLTVTSAQKNPTAFYLCASVQGVSDSPLHFGNGTRLTVT.

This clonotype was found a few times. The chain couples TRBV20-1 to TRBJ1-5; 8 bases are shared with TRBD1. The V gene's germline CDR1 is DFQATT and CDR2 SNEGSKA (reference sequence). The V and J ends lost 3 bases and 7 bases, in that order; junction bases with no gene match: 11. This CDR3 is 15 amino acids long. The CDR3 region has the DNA TGCAGTGCTAGTGCTGCGACAGGGGAGGGGCAGCCCCAGCATTTT. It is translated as CSASAATGEGQPQHF.

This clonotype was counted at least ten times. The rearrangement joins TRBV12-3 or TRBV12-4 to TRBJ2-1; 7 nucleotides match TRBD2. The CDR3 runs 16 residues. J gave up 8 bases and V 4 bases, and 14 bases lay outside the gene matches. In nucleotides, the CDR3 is TGTGCCAGCAGTTCGGGCGGGGGATTCATCCTCCATGAGCAGTTCTTC. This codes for CASSSGGGFILHEQFF.

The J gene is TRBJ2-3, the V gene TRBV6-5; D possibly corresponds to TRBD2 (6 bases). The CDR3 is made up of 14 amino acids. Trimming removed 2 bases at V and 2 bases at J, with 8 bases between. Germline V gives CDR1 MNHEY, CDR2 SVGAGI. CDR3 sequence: CASSYGRDTDTQYF. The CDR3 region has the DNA TGTGCCAGCAGTTACGGGCGGGACACAGATACGCAGTATTTT.

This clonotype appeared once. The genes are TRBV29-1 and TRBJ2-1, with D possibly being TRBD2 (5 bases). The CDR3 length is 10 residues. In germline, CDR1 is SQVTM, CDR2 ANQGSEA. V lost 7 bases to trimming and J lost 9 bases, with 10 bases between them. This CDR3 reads CSGSVGEQFF. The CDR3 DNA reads TGCAGCGGTAGCGTTGGTGAGCAGTTCTTC.

For the CDR3, the DNA is TGTGCCAGCAGTGCCGGGGGGACAAGCTCTGGAAACACCATATATTTT. It encodes CASSAGGTSSGNTIYF. The chain recombines TRBV12-3 or TRBV12-4 with TRBJ1-3, with a possible D match to TRBD1 (6 bases). The V end was cut by 5 bases, the J end by 0 bases, with 14 bases between. This CDR3 has 16 amino acids.

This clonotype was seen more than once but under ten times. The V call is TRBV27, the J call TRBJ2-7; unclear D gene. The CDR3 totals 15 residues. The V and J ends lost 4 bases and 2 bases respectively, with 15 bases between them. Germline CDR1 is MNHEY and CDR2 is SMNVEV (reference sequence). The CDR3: CASSSRQGPTYEQYF. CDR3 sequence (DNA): TGTGCCAGCAGTTCCCGACAAGGCCCGACCTACGAGCAGTACTTC.

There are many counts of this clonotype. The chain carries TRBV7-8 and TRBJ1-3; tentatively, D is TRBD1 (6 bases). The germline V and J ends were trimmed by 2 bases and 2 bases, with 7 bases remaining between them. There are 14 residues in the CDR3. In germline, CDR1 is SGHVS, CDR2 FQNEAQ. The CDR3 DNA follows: TGTGCCAGCAGCTTACCAGGGGCTGGAAACACCATATATTTT. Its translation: CASSLPGAGNTIYF. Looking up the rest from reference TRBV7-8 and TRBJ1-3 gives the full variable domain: GAGVSQSPRYKVAKRGQDVALRCDPISGHVSLFWYQQALGQGPEFLTYFQNEAQLDKSGLPSDRFFAERPEGSVSTLKIQRTQQEDSAVYLCASSLPGAGNTIYFGEGSWLTVV.

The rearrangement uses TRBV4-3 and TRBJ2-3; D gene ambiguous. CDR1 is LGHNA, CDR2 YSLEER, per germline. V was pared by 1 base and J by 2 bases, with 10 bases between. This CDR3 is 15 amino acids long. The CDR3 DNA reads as TGCGCCAGCAGCCAAGCGGCCATAAACACAGATACGCAGTATTTT. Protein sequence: CASSQAAINTDTQYF.

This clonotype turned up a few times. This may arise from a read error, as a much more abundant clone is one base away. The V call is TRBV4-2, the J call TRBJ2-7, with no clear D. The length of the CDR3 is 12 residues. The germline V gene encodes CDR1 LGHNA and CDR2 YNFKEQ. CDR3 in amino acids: CASSQDAYEHYF. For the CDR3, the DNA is TGTGCCAGCAGCCAAGATGCCTACGAGCACTACTTC.